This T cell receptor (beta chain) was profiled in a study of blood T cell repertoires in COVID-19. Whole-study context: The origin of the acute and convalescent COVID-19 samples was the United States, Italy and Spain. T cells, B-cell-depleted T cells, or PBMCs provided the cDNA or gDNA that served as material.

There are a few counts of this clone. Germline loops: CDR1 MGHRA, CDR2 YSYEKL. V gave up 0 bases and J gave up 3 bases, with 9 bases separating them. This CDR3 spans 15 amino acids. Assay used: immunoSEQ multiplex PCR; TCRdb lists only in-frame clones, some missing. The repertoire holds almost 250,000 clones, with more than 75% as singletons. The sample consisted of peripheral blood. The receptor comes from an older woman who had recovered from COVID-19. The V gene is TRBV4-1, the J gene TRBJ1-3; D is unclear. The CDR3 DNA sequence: TGCGCCAGCAGCCAAGAATGGGCCCTTGGAAACACCATATATTTT. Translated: CASSQEWALGNTIYF.